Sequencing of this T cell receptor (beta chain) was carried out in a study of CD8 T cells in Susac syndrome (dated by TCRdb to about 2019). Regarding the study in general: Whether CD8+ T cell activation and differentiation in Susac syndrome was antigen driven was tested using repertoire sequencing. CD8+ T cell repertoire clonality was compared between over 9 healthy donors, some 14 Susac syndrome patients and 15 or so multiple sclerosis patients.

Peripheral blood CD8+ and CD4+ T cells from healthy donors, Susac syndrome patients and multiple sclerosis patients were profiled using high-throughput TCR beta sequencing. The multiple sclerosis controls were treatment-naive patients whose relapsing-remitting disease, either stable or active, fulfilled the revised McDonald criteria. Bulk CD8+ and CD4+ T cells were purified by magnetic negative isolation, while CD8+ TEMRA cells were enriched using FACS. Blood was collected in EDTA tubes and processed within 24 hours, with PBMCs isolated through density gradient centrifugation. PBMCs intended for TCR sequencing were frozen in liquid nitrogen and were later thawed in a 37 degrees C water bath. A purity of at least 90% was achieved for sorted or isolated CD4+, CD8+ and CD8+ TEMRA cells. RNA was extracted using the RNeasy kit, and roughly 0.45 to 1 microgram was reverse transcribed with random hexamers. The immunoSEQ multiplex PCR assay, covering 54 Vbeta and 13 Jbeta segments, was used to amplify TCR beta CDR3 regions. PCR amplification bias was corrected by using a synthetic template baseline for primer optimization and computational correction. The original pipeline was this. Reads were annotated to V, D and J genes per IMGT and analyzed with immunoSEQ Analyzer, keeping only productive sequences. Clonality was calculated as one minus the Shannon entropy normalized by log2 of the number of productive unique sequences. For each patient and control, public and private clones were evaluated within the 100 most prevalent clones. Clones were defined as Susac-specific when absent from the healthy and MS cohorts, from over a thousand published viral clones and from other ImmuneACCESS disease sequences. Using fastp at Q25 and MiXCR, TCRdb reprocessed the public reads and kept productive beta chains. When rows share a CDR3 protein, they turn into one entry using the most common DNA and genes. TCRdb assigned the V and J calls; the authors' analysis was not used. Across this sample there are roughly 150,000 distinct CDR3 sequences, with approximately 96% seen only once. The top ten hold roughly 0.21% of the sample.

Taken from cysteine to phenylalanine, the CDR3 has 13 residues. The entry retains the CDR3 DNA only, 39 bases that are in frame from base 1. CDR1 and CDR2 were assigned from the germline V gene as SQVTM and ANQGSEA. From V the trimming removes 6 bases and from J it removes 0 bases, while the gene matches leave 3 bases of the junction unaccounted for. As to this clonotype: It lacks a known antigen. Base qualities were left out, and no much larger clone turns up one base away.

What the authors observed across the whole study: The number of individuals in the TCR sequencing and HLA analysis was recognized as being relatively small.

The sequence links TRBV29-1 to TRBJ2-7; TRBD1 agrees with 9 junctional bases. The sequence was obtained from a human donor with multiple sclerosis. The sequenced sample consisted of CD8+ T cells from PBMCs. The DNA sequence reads TGCAGCGTCGAGACAGGGGGCTCCTACGAGCAGTACTTC. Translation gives CSVETGGSYEQYF.